The sample holds a few counts of the clone carrying this T cell receptor beta chain. PCR was performed a second time for roughly 7 to 12 cycles using a sample-barcoded 5' primer and a J-beta primer mix. One entry per CDR3 protein, called by TCRdb with MiXCR from the 5' RACE reads. The sample shows just over 800,000 distinct CDR3 sequences, around 62% of them seen only once. The V and J ends lost 5 bases and 4 bases, in that order; junction bases with no gene match: 5. Germline V gives CDR1 DFQATT, CDR2 SNEGSKA (reference sequence). CDR3 size: 14 residues. This specimen belongs to a study of blood T cells in healthy people across ages.

The sample was blood. The TCR was taken from a man aged 25-40 years in good health. This sequence joins TRBV20-1 and TRBJ1-6; TRBD1 aligns across 7 bases. The CDR3, as DNA: TGCAGTGCTCGGGACAGATCTTATAATTCACCCCTCCACTTT. Its protein product is CSARDRSYNSPLHF.